The 32 T cell receptor beta chains given below trace back to one sample, sequenced in a study of regulatory T cells in long-lasting Graves disease. Noted time point: newly diagnosed GD, antithyroid drugs for less than 3 months. The TCR library used RNA extracted from PBMCs. TCR beta libraries were built with iRepertoire HTBI primers and Arm-PCR of CDR3 regions. MiXCR, run by TCRdb on the multiplex PCR reads, gives a single entry per CDR3 protein. This sample has around 450,000 distinct CDR3 sequences, with more than 13% found just once. Separately, the same data were catalogued under a study of T cells in Graves' hyperthyroidism and ophthalmopathy.

The sequencing here drew on peripheral blood mononuclear cells (PBMCs), taken at new diagnosis, from a patient treated with antithyroid drugs. The receptors originated from a woman aged 30 to 39 with Graves disease.

Concerning this clonotype itself: A much bigger clone sits one base away, suggesting this may be a read error. This chain joins TRBV10-3 and TRBJ2-5; tentative D call: TRBD1 (6 bases). This CDR3 spans 13 amino acids. Trimming took off 6 bases at V and 11 bases at J, with 19 bases between the two ends. Germline CDR1 is ENHRY and CDR2 is SYGVKD. The CDR3 loop is CAIRGHRGDEQYF. In DNA, the CDR3 is TGTGCCATCAGGGGACACCGGGGCGATGAGCAGTACTTC.

There are many counts of this clonotype. This sequence joins TRBV7-9 and TRBJ2-3; D is possibly TRBD2 (5 bases). CDR3 length equals 12 residues. CDR1 is SEHNR, CDR2 FQNEAQ, per germline (reference sequence). Trimming pared 5 bases from V and 5 bases from J, leaving 8 bases between. The DNA for the CDR3 is TGTGCCAGCAGCGGTAGCGTAGATACGCAGTATTTT. Its protein product is CASSGSVDTQYF.

This rearrangement joins TRBV6-7 to TRBJ1-5; no firm D call. TRBV6-7 has ORF status, its function being uncertain. The length of the CDR3 is 15 residues. The V end lost 6 bases, the J end lost 9 bases, and 21 bases lay between the germline ends. This chain's CDR3 is CASSLSRSPFWPQHF. DNA of the CDR3: TGTGCCAGCAGCCTTTCCAGATCCCCATTTTGGCCCCAGCATTTT.

This clonotype appeared many times. This chain uses TRBV5-1 with TRBJ2-1; D tentatively reads TRBD1 or TRBD2 (6 bases each). This CDR3 is 16 amino acids long. CDR1 SGHRS and CDR2 YFSETQ come from the germline V gene. V was trimmed by 1 base and J by 4 bases, leaving 15 bases between them. The CDR3 region has the DNA TGCGCCAGCAGCTTGCCCACAGGGAGGCCATACAATGAGCAGTTCTTC. This gives the protein CASSLPTGRPYNEQFF. Drawing the rest from reference TRBV5-1 and TRBJ2-1, the complete variable domain is KAGVTQTPRYLIKTRGQQVTLSCSPISGHRSVSWYQQTPGQGLQFLFEYFSETQRNKGNFPGRFSGRQFSNSRSEMNVSTLELGDSALYLCASSLPTGRPYNEQFFGPGTRLTVL.

The chain couples TRBV11-3 to TRBJ2-1, with D perhaps TRBD1 or TRBD2 (6 bases each). The CDR3 loop spans 18 amino acids. Germline V gives CDR1 SGHNT, CDR2 YENEEA. V was shortened by 4 bases and J by 8 bases, with 27 bases between the two germline ends. CDR3 sequence reads: CASSSTEGGVVGSDEQFF. The DNA of the CDR3 is TGTGCCAGCAGCTCCACCGAGGGGGGCGTGGTGGGGTCCGATGAGCAGTTCTTC.

This clonotype has a count of ten or more. The chain joins TRBV18 to TRBJ2-1; tentatively, D is TRBD2 (5 bases). V lost 0 bases and J lost 8, with 14 bases in between. Germline CDR1 reads KGHSH; CDR2 reads LQKENI. The length of the CDR3 is 15 residues. The CDR3 loop is CASSPPTMARYEQFF. CDR3 DNA: TGTGCCAGCTCACCACCGACTATGGCCCGATATGAGCAGTTCTTC.

This clonotype has a handful of counts. The chain recombines TRBV12-3 or TRBV12-4 with TRBJ2-7; 8 bases fit TRBD1. The ends lost 10 bases at V and 5 bases at J; junction bases unmatched: 4. There are 11 residues in the CDR3. DNA for the CDR3: TGTGCCATACAGGACAGGGACGAGCAGTACTTC. Amino acids: CAIQDRDEQYF.

There are a few counts of this clonotype. This chain uses TRBV9 with TRBJ1-5; TRBD1 aligns across 7 bases. The CDR3 is made up of 15 amino acids. Germline CDR1 SGDLS, CDR2 YYNGEE. V shed 0 bases, J shed 5 bases, and the junction held 5 bases outside the gene matches. CDR3 nucleotide sequence: TGTGCCAGCAGCGTAGGTGGGACAGAGTATCAGCCCCAGCATTTT. Protein product: CASSVGGTEYQPQHF.

Many counts were recorded for this clonotype. The V gene is TRBV3-1, the J gene TRBJ2-1; tentative D call: TRBD2 (6 bases). The CDR3 length is 15 residues. V dropped 3 bases and J dropped 1 base, with 10 bases sitting between them. Germline CDR1 and CDR2: LGHDT and YNNKEL (reference sequence). The CDR3 protein is CASSQSGFSYNEQFF. DNA for the CDR3: TGTGCCAGCAGCCAGAGCGGGTTTTCCTACAATGAGCAGTTCTTC.

This clonotype was picked up many times. This rearrangement joins TRBV7-9 to TRBJ2-1; D unresolved. Per the germline V gene, CDR1 is SEHNR and CDR2 is FQNEAQ (reference sequence). Between the trimmed V and J ends, which lost 5 bases and 10 bases, there was a span of 9 bases. The CDR3 totals 11 residues. This CDR3 reads CASSQVPEQFF. CDR3 sequence (DNA): TGTGCCAGCAGCCAAGTTCCAGAGCAGTTCTTC.

In its sample, this clonotype was seen many times. V is TRBV20-1 and J is TRBJ2-3, with TRBD2 identical over 12 bases. J lost 4 bases, V lost 1 base, and 3 bases had no gene match. From germline, CDR1 is DFQATT and CDR2 SNEGSKA (reference sequence). The CDR3 contains 15 residues. CDR3 protein: CSARVGTSGSDTQYF. The CDR3 DNA reads TGCAGTGCTAGAGTTGGGACTAGCGGGTCAGATACGCAGTATTTT.

The chain carries TRBV5-4 and TRBJ2-3, with D possibly being TRBD2 (5 bases). The CDR3 runs to 15 residues. V shed 0 bases and J shed 3 bases, with 11 bases lying between them. Germline V gene sequence: CDR1 SGHNT, CDR2 YYREEE (reference sequence). CDR3 coding DNA: TGTGCCAGCAGCTTGGGGCTAGCTTTTACAGATACGCAGTATTTT. This sequence encodes CASSLGLAFTDTQYF.

With respect to this clonotype: It may be a read error: a sequence one base away is much more abundant. The chain combines TRBV10-3 with TRBJ1-5; D is unresolved. Germline V gene data show CDR1 as ENHRY and CDR2 as SYGVKD. CDR3 size: 12 residues. The chain's CDR3 is CAISAMDQSQHF. The CDR3, as DNA: TGTGCCATCAGTGCGATGGATCAGTCCCAGCATTTT.

This sequence joins TRBV5-1 and TRBJ2-7, with TRBD1 identical over 7 bases. V dropped 6 bases and J dropped 5; count of bases not matched to a gene: 8. The CDR3 runs 13 residues. Germline V gene sequence: CDR1 SGHRS, CDR2 YFSETQ. CDR3 residues: CASTGQPGDEQYF. CDR3 nucleotides: TGCGCCAGCACGGGACAGCCAGGTGACGAGCAGTACTTC.

This clonotype turned up a few times. This chain joins TRBV12-3 or TRBV12-4 and TRBJ2-7, with 9 positions matching TRBD1. The CDR3 is made up of 15 amino acids. Germline trimming cut 4 bases from V and 5 bases from J; bases unmatched to any gene: 9. The CDR3 protein is CASSSLQGAGHEQYF. In DNA form, the CDR3 reads TGTGCCAGCAGTTCCCTACAGGGGGCTGGTCACGAGCAGTACTTC.

Remarks on this clonotype: A far larger clone is off by one base, so a read error is likely. This chain joins TRBV11-2 and TRBJ2-7; 7 bases line up with TRBD2. With V trimmed by 5 bases and J by 7 bases, 8 bases remained unmatched. The CDR3 has 13 residues. Germline V CDR1 and CDR2: SGHAT, FQNNGV. CDR3: CASSRLADNEQYF. CDR3 in DNA: TGTGCCAGCAGCCGACTAGCCGACAATGAGCAGTACTTC. Drawing the rest from reference TRBV11-2 and TRBJ2-7, the complete variable domain is EAGVAQSPRYKIIEKRQSVAFWCNPISGHATLYWYQQILGQGPKLLIQFQNNGVVDDSQLPKDRFSAERLKGVDSTLKIQPAKLEDSAVYLCASSRLADNEQYFGPGTRLTVT.

This clonotype was detected ten times or more. The chain is built from TRBV3-1 and TRBJ2-2; a weak D match, TRBD1 (6 bases). Germline V gene sequence: CDR1 LGHDT, CDR2 YNNKEL (reference sequence). The CDR3 spans 14 residues. The V gene lost 2 bases and the J gene lost 7 bases, with 11 bases spanning the gap. The CDR3 protein is CASSQTTGHGELFF. For the CDR3, the DNA is TGTGCCAGCAGCCAAACCACAGGGCACGGGGAGCTGTTTTTT.

The chain employs TRBV28 and TRBJ1-2; D not resolved. The CDR3 length is 13 residues. The ends were cut back, 5 bases at V and 8 bases at J, with 15 bases in the middle. Germline V gene data show CDR1 as MDHEN and CDR2 as SYDVKM. CDR3 amino acids: CASSPTPDRGYTF. CDR3 nucleotide sequence: TGTGCCAGCAGTCCCACCCCCGATCGCGGCTACACCTTC.

The chain employs TRBV19 and TRBJ2-1; D remains ambiguous. Per the germline V gene, CDR1 is LNHDA and CDR2 is SQIVND (reference sequence). V was pared by 5 bases and J by 4 bases, with 9 bases between. This CDR3 is 13 amino acids long. In DNA, the CDR3 is TGTGCCAGTAGTCTACGACCTTACAATGAGCAGTTCTTC. It codes for CASSLRPYNEQFF.

The chain couples TRBV29-1 to TRBJ2-7; D perhaps matches TRBD2 (5 bases). CDR1 and CDR2 from the germline V gene are SQVTM and ANQGSEA. This CDR3 is 13 amino acids long. V lost 7 bases to trimming and J lost 4 bases, with 17 bases between them. The CDR3 sequence: CSASNLRGYEQYF. The CDR3 coding sequence is TGCAGCGCCAGCAACCTTCGAGGGTACGAGCAGTACTTC.

The rearrangement joins TRBV19 to TRBJ2-7; the match to TRBD2 covers 9 bases. Germline V lookup: CDR1 LNHDA, CDR2 SQIVND (reference sequence). The CDR3 totals 15 residues. The V gene end was trimmed by 8 bases and the J gene end by 2 bases; junction bases not matched to a gene: 10. The CDR3 region is CASSMGAGGTYEQYF. CDR3 sequence (DNA): TGTGCCAGTTCTATGGGAGCGGGAGGCACCTACGAGCAGTACTTC.

This clonotype has just a few counts. This sequence joins TRBV10-3 and TRBJ2-7; the D gene is possibly TRBD1 (5 bases). Germline CDR1 and CDR2: ENHRY and SYGVKD. The CDR3 has 13 residues. V lost 4 bases, J lost 4 bases, and 11 bases lay in between. The CDR3 sequence is CAISGPGLYEQYF. Here the CDR3 DNA reads TGTGCCATCAGTGGGCCAGGGCTGTACGAGCAGTACTTC.

This clonotype was seen ten or more times. The chain is built from TRBV29-1 and TRBJ2-1; 7 bases agree with TRBD2. V lost 1 base and J lost 12; bases outside the gene matches: 9. The V gene's germline CDR1 is SQVTM and CDR2 ANQGSEA. The CDR3 has 13 residues. For the CDR3, the DNA is TGCAGCGTTGAAGGGGGTAGCGGGTTGGGGCAGTTCTTC. Protein product: CSVEGGSGLGQFF.

This clonotype was picked up many times. The chain joins TRBV13 to TRBJ2-2; the match to TRBD2 covers 14 bases. J lost 5 bases, V lost 3 bases, and 8 bases had no gene match. Per germline, CDR1 PRHDT and CDR2 FYEKMQ (reference sequence). This CDR3 has 18 residues. The CDR3 nucleotides are TGTGCCAGCAGCTTTCGACTAGCGGGAGGGCCGAGGACCGGGGAGCTGTTTTTT. Protein: CASSFRLAGGPRTGELFF.

Many counts were recorded for this clonotype. The chain couples TRBV7-9 to TRBJ2-5; TRBD2 matches 8 bases. The length of the CDR3 is 14 residues. CDR1 is SEHNR, CDR2 FQNEAQ, per germline (reference sequence). The trim removed 3 bases at V and 2 bases at J, leaving 2 bases unmatched. CDR3 nucleotides: TGTGCCAGCAGCTTGGCGGGAGGACAAGAGACCCAGTACTTC. Translated, it gives CASSLAGGQETQYF.

The sample holds many counts of this clonotype. The rearrangement uses TRBV15 and TRBJ2-1; maybe TRBD2 (6 bases). Per the germline V gene, CDR1 is LNHNV and CDR2 is YYDKDF (reference sequence). This CDR3 contains 15 residues. The V end was cut by 3 bases, the J end by 1 base, with 10 bases between. CDR3 region: CATSSARGSYNEQFF. DNA of the CDR3: TGTGCCACCAGCAGTGCCCGGGGGTCCTACAATGAGCAGTTCTTC.

With respect to this clonotype: This may stem from a read error, because a much larger clone lies one nucleotide away. The genes are TRBV30 and TRBJ1-2; possibly TRBD1 for D (6 bases). Looked up from germline, CDR1 is GTSNPN and CDR2 is SVGIG (reference sequence). The CDR3 has 12 residues. Trimming took 5 bases from V and 4 from J, leaving 11 bases between them. DNA of the CDR3: TGTGCCTGGGGGGGCAGGCGCTATGGCTACACCTTC. Translation: CAWGGRRYGYTF. Based on the CDR3 plus reference TRBV30 and TRBJ1-2, the full variable domain is SQTIHQWPATLVQPVGSPLSLECTVEGTSNPNLYWYRQAAGRGLQLLFYSVGIGQISSEVPQNLSASRPQDRQFILSSKKLLLSDSGFYLCAWGGRRYGYTFGSGTRLTVV.

This clonotype has only one observation. A much larger clone is a single base away; this may be a read error. V and J are TRBV28 and TRBJ2-7, with D possibly matching TRBD1 (5 bases). The CDR3 covers 15 residues. With 7 bases removed from V and 3 bases from J, the gap between germline ends came to 19 bases. Germline V CDR1 and CDR2: MDHEN, SYDVKM. The CDR3 loop reads CASNSSMTVDYEQYF. CDR3 in DNA: TGTGCCAGCAATTCATCTATGACAGTAGACTACGAGCAGTACTTC.

This chain connects TRBV18 to TRBJ2-7, with TRBD2 matching 9 bases. The CDR3 contains 14 residues. The V gene end was trimmed by 3 bases and the J gene end by 3 bases; junction bases not matched to a gene: 3. CDR1 is KGHSH, CDR2 LQKENI, per germline. The CDR3 sequence is CASSPSGGIYEQYF. CDR3 in DNA: TGTGCCAGCTCACCTAGCGGGGGAATCTACGAGCAGTACTTC.

This clonotype has a handful of counts. This chain links TRBV27 with TRBJ2-3; TRBD2 aligns across 8 bases. Germline trimming cut 4 bases from V and 5 bases from J; bases unmatched to any gene: 17. The germline gives CDR1 MNHEY, CDR2 SMNVEV (reference sequence). This CDR3 contains 18 residues. CDR3 coding DNA: TGTGCCAGCAGTTCCTCCCCCCGCAGCGGGAGTTTCGTAGATACGCAGTATTTT. This translates into CASSSSPRSGSFVDTQYF.

This clonotype was detected many times. V usage is TRBV6-2 or TRBV6-3 and J usage is TRBJ2-1, with 10 nucleotides matching TRBD2. This CDR3 region has 14 residues. Germline trimming cut 6 bases from V and 7 bases from J; bases unmatched to any gene: 6. Germline V gives CDR1 MNHEY, CDR2 SVGEGT. In nucleotides, the CDR3 is TGTGCCAGCAGGGAAAGCGGGAGGGGGAATGAGCAGTTCTTC. The encoded protein is CASRESGRGNEQFF.

The chain recombines TRBV10-3 with TRBJ1-5; D is perhaps TRBD1 (5 bases). CDR1 and CDR2 from the germline V gene are ENHRY and SYGVKD. V gave up 3 bases and J gave up 3 bases, with 18 bases separating them. This CDR3 has 17 amino acids. CDR3: CAISERWGGADNQPQHF. The DNA for the CDR3 is TGTGCCATCAGTGAACGGTGGGGGGGTGCCGACAATCAGCCCCAGCATTTT.